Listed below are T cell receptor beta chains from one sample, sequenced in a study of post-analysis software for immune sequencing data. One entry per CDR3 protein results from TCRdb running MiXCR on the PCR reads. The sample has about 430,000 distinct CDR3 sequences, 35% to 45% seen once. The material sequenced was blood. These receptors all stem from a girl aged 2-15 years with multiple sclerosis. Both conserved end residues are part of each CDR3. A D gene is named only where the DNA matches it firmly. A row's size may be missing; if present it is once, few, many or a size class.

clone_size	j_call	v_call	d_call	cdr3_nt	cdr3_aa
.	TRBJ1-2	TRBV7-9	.	TGTGCCAGCAGTCGCCTCGGGGGCTGGTATGGCTACACCTTC	CASSRLGGWYGYTF
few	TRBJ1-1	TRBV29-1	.	TGCAGCGTTGAAGAGTCGAGAAGAACGAGCACTGAAGCTTTCTTT	CSVEESRRTSTEAFF
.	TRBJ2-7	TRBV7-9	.	TGTGCCAGCAGCCCGTTTTCCGGGACACCTACCTACGAGCAGTACTTC	CASSPFSGTPTYEQYF
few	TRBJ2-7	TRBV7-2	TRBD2	TGTGCCAGCAGCCAACGAGCGGGAGGTGGCTACGAGCAGTACTTC	CASSQRAGGGYEQYF
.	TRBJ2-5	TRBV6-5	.	TGTGCCAGCAGTTCCCCGGGGGGCGGGAAAGAGACCCAGTACTTC	CASSSPGGGKETQYF
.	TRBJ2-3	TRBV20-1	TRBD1	TGCAGTATGCGACAGGGAGCCGCAGATACGCAGTATTTT	CSMRQGAADTQYF
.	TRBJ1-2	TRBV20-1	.	TGCAGTGCTAGAGATCCTGCGACGTTAGGTTTCGGCTACACCTTC	CSARDPATLGFGYTF
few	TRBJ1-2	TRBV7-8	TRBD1	TGTGCCAGTAGCCGGGGAGCGGACAGGAGGCTTGGAGGCTACACCTTC	CASSRGADRRLGGYTF
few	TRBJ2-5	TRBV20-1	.	TGCAGTGCCACCACTAGTGCCAGGGGAGAGACCCAGTACTTC	CSATTSARGETQYF
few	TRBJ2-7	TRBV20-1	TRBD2	TGCAGTGCCAAAGCCAGGACTAGCGCCGAGCAGTACTTC	CSAKARTSAEQYF
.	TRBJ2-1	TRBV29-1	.	TGCAGCGTTGATCCGGCGGGTATCTCCTACAATGAGCAGTTCTTC	CSVDPAGISYNEQFF
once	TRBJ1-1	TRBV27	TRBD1	TGTGCCAGCAGTTTATGGACCCTCGGGACAGGGTACACTGAAGCTTTCTTT	CASSLWTLGTGYTEAFF
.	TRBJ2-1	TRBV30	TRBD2	TGTGCCTGGAGGGAGGGACTAGTCCCCTACAATGAGCAGTTCTTC	CAWREGLVPYNEQFF
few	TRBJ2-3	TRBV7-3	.	TGTGCCAGCAGCCTCGGAAGGGATGGCCCGTATTTT	CASSLGRDGPYF
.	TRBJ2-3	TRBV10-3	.	TGTGCCATCAGTGAGTCGTTAGCGCCAGATACGCAGTATTTT	CAISESLAPDTQYF
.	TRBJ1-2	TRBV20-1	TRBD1	TGCAGTGCTTTCCGGACAGGGCTTGGCTACACCTTC	CSAFRTGLGYTF
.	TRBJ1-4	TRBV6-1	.	TGTGCCAGCAGCATCACCGGGACGCCTAATGAAAAACTGTTTTTT	CASSITGTPNEKLFF
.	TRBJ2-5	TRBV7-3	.	TGTGCCAGCAGCTCCTCCGTTCAAGAGACCCAGTACTTC	CASSSSVQETQYF
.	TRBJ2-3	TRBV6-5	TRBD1	TGTGCCAGCAGTTTCCTGGGACAGGCTATCACAGATACGCAGTATTTT	CASSFLGQAITDTQYF
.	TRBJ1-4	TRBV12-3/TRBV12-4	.	TGTGCCAGCAGTCCCCACATTGGCGAGTGGGAAAAACTGTTTTTT	CASSPHIGEWEKLFF
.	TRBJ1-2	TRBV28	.	TGTGCCAGCAGTTTTCCAGGGAAGGGTGGCTACACCTTC	CASSFPGKGGYTF
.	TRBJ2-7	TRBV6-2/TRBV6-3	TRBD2	TGTGCCAGCAGAGGACTAGCTTACGAGCAGTACTTC	CASRGLAYEQYF
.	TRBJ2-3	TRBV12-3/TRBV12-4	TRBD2	TGTGCCAGCAGTCCTAGCGGGAGGGTAACAGATACGCAGTATTTT	CASSPSGRVTDTQYF
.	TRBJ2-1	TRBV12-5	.	TGTGCTAGTGGCGGCCCTTTGGGGAATGAGCAGTTCTTC	CASGGPLGNEQFF
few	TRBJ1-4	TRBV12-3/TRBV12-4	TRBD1	TGTGCCAGTGGACAGGTCGTCGAAAAACTGTTTTTT	CASGQVVEKLFF
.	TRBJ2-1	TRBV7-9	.	TGTGCCAGCAGCTTGTCCCGGGACCTTCTCGATTACAATGAGCAGTTCTTC	CASSLSRDLLDYNEQFF
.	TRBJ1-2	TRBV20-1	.	TGCAGTGCTAGACCAGCGGGCGACTACACCTTC	CSARPAGDYTF
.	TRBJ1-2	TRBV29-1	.	TGCAGCGTTGAACATTTGGTTGGCTATGGCTACACCTTC	CSVEHLVGYGYTF
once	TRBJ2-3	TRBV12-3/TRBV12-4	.	TGTGCCAGTACCACAGGGTCGGGCACAGATACGCAGTATTTT	CASTTGSGTDTQYF
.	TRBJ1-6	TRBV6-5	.	TGTGCCAGCAGTTACTCGAAATGGAAGGGCTCACCCCTCCACTTT	CASSYSKWKGSPLHF
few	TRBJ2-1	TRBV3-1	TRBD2	TGTGCCAGCACCGGGGGACTAGCGTTGGGCAATGAGCAGTTCTTC	CASTGGLALGNEQFF
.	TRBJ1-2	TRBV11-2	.	TGTGCCAGCAGCTTACAGGACGGCTTTAACTATGGCTACACCTTC	CASSLQDGFNYGYTF
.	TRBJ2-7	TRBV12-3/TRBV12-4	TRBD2	TGTGCCAGCAGTTCGCACGGCGGGAGTACGGGTGAGCAGTACTTC	CASSSHGGSTGEQYF
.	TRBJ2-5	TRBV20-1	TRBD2	TGCAGTGCTGTGACCCCAACTAGCGGGCAAGAGACCCAGTACTTC	CSAVTPTSGQETQYF
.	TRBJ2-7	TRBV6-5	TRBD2	TGTGCCAGCAGACCGGGGGGGGCGATTTACGAGCAGTACTTC	CASRPGGAIYEQYF
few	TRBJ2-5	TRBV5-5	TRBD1	TGTGCCAGCAGCGGGACAGATATAGAGACCCAGTACTTC	CASSGTDIETQYF